This T cell receptor (beta chain) appears in the sequencing data of a study of regulatory T cells in long-lasting Graves disease. Study-wide points: Persistent disease exhibited a predilection for TRBV28, TRBJ1-2 and TRBJ2-5.

Trimming took 5 bases from V and 0 from J, leaving 20 bases between them. Germline loops: CDR1 SGHTA, CDR2 FQGTGA. This CDR3 spans 19 amino acids. This clonotype was detected only a few times. Its target is not known. Sequencing libraries for TCR beta were prepared with iRepertoire HTBI primers and Arm-PCR of CDR3 regions. TCRdb used MiXCR to reprocess the multiplex PCR reads, holding one entry per CDR3 protein. The sample shows some 400,000 distinct CDR3 sequences, under 15% of them seen only once. Indicated time point: newly diagnosed GD, antithyroid drugs for less than 3 months. With RNA extracted from PBMCs as input, the TCR library was made. The data were also submitted as part of a second study, on T cells in Graves' hyperthyroidism and ophthalmopathy. That source reports: Before onset, ophthalmopathy was predicted by the model a median around 6.2 months earlier.

The sample consisted of peripheral blood mononuclear cells (PBMCs), taken at new diagnosis, from a patient treated with antithyroid drugs. The source of this sequence is a woman aged 30 to 39 with Graves disease. The chain carries TRBV7-3 and TRBJ2-6, with D possibly TRBD2 on 5 matching bases. CDR3 protein: CASSHAGQSKGSGANVLTF. Here the CDR3 DNA reads TGTGCCAGCAGCCACGCGGGCCAGTCGAAGGGCTCTGGGGCCAACGTCCTGACTTTC.